The next 27 T cell receptor beta chains were all read from a single sample in a study of identifying expanded T cells in peripheral blood. Sequencing was performed with immunoSEQ multiplex PCR; in TCRdb, only in-frame clones are kept and a portion is missing. The sample includes about 85,000 clones, about 89% of them seen just once. Sequencing was performed on blood. All receptors derive from a person aged 18 to 75 in good health.

V gene TRBV14 combines with J gene TRBJ2-7, with TRBD1 matching over 9 bases. This CDR3 comprises 14 residues. Looked up from germline, CDR1 is SGHDN and CDR2 is FVKESK. Trimming cost V 5 bases and J 5 bases; bases outside gene matches: 7. DNA for the CDR3: TGTGCCAGCAGCACCCGGGACAGGGCCCACGAGCAGTACTTC. Amino acid sequence: CASSTRDRAHEQYF.

Notes on this clone: The identical CDR3 is also encoded by other nucleotide sequences in the sample. The rearrangement joins TRBV7-2 to TRBJ1-2, with 8 bases aligning to TRBD1. Germline CDR1 SGHTA, CDR2 FQGNSA. This CDR3 is built from 15 residues. V lost 5 bases, J lost 3 bases, and 8 bases stayed unmatched. Here the CDR3 DNA reads TGTGCCAGCAGCCCTGGGACAGGAGGGGACTATGGCTACACCTTC. Its translation is CASSPGTGGDYGYTF.

The chain carries TRBV25-1 and TRBJ2-5, with TRBD1 matching over 8 bases. V shed 4 bases, J shed 4 bases, and the junction held 11 bases outside the gene matches. CDR3 length: 16 residues. Per germline, CDR1 MGHDK and CDR2 SYGVNS. The chain's CDR3 is CASSAGGRGIGETQYF. The CDR3 region has the DNA TGTGCCAGCAGTGCAGGGGGCAGGGGAATCGGAGAGACCCAGTACTTC.

The chain joins TRBV5-1 to TRBJ2-5, with 9 bases aligning to TRBD1. Trimming removed 5 bases from V and 5 bases from J; junction bases left unmatched: 10. CDR1 and CDR2 (germline): SGHRS, YFSETQ. This CDR3 is 15 amino acids long. The DNA for the CDR3 is TGCGCCAGCAGTTATCCCGGGACAGGGAGGGAGACCCAGTACTTC. Residues: CASSYPGTGRETQYF.

The V and J genes are TRBV7-8 and TRBJ1-1; no clear D gene. Trimming removed 1 base from V and 0 bases from J, with 12 bases in between. This CDR3 has 16 residues. CDR1 and CDR2 from the germline V gene are SGHVS and FQNEAQ. CDR3 sequence (DNA): TGTGCCAGCAGCTTAGTTGGGAGCTATATGAACACTGAAGCTTTCTTT. Translation gives CASSLVGSYMNTEAFF. The full variable domain, completed using reference TRBV7-8 and TRBJ1-1, is GAGVSQSPRYKVAKRGQDVALRCDPISGHVSLFWYQQALGQGPEFLTYFQNEAQLDKSGLPSDRFFAERPEGSVSTLKIQRTQQEDSAVYLCASSLVGSYMNTEAFFGQGTRLTVV.

This clone was counted once. The chain carries TRBV29-1 and TRBJ2-1, with 10 bases fitting TRBD2. The CDR3 consists of 16 residues. Germline CDR1 is SQVTM and CDR2 is ANQGSEA. Trimming took 6 bases from V and 0 from J; bases not matched to a gene: 8. In DNA, the CDR3 is TGCAGCGTCATCGGACTAGCGGCCAGCTCCTACAATGAGCAGTTCTTC. The encoded protein is CSVIGLAASSYNEQFF.

The chain employs TRBV25-1 and TRBJ1-3; weak D call: TRBD1 (5 bases). Germline values: CDR1 MGHDK, CDR2 SYGVNS. V lost 0 bases and J 3 bases, leaving 12 bases between the germline ends. The CDR3 has 16 amino acids. The CDR3 sequence is CASSEYRGPVGNTIYF. The CDR3 region has the DNA TGTGCCAGCAGTGAATATAGGGGCCCAGTTGGAAACACCATATATTTT.

The chain employs TRBV27 and TRBJ2-7; D is unresolved. Trimming cost V 10 bases and J 4 bases, with 8 bases left between them. Germline values: CDR1 MNHEY, CDR2 SMNVEV (reference sequence). This CDR3 spans 10 amino acids. CDR3 in amino acids: CATGRYEQYF. The CDR3 DNA is TGTGCCACCGGACGTTACGAGCAGTACTTC.

This clone was observed a handful of times. V is TRBV11-2 and J is TRBJ2-7, with 10 bases identical to TRBD1. V was pared by 5 bases and J by 4 bases, with 17 bases of the junction left unmatched. Germline V gene lookup returns CDR1 SGHAT and CDR2 FQNNGV. The CDR3 sequence is 18 residues long. Here the CDR3 DNA reads TGTGCCAGCAGCCCGCTAAACCGGGACAGGGGACATAATTACGAGCAGTACTTC. Translated: CASSPLNRDRGHNYEQYF.

This chain links TRBV18 with TRBJ1-3; TRBD1 might be the D (5 bases). CDR1 and CDR2 (germline): KGHSH, LQKENI. Trimming took off 3 bases at V and 2 bases at J, with 14 bases between the two ends. There are 16 residues in the CDR3. DNA for the CDR3: TGTGCCAGCTCACCTAACAGCGGGGGTACTGGAAACACCATATATTTT. Translating it yields CASSPNSGGTGNTIYF.

The chain links TRBV29-1 to TRBJ1-1; 7 bases map to TRBD1. Germline V gene data show CDR1 as SQVTM and CDR2 as ANQGSEA. J was trimmed by 7 bases and V by 7 bases; bases with no gene match: 6. The CDR3 sequence is 11 residues long. CDR3 nucleotides: TGCAGCGGCCAACACAGGGGTGAAGCTTTCTTT. Its translation: CSGQHRGEAFF.

V is TRBV4-3 and J is TRBJ2-7; TRBD2 agrees at 13 bases. The V gene's germline CDR1 is LGHNA and CDR2 YSLEER. This CDR3 is 15 amino acids long. J gave up 2 bases and V 4 bases, and 2 bases lay outside the gene matches. CDR3 sequence: CASSPGTSGAYEQYF. For the CDR3, the DNA is TGCGCCAGCAGCCCCGGGACTAGCGGGGCCTACGAGCAGTACTTC.

The chain is built from TRBV18 and TRBJ1-2; D is unresolved. This CDR3 spans 14 amino acids. The V gene's germline CDR1 is KGHSH and CDR2 LQKENI. V gave up 3 bases and J gave up 0 bases, with 8 bases separating them. The CDR3 DNA reads as TGTGCCAGCTCACCTGGCCGGACTAACTATGGCTACACCTTC. Its translation: CASSPGRTNYGYTF.

V is TRBV4-1 and J is TRBJ1-1; D gene uncertain. The V and J ends lost 3 bases and 11 bases respectively, with 16 bases between them. The germline V gene has CDR1 MGHRA and CDR2 YSYEKL. CDR3 length: 13 amino acids. For the CDR3, the DNA is TGCGCCAGCAGCCACCACTCCCGGGAGGAGGCTTTCTTT. Protein product: CASSHHSREEAFF.

The chain has TRBV11-2 and TRBJ1-6, with TRBD1 identical over 8 bases. Germline CDR1 SGHAT, CDR2 FQNNGV. The CDR3 runs to 16 residues. J was trimmed by 4 bases and V by 1 base; bases with no gene match: 3. CDR3 in amino acids: CASSLARQGYNSPLHF. The CDR3 nucleotides read TGTGCCAGCAGCTTAGCGAGACAGGGGTATAATTCACCCCTCCACTTT. The variable domain in full, completed from reference TRBV11-2 and TRBJ1-6, reads EAGVAQSPRYKIIEKRQSVAFWCNPISGHATLYWYQQILGQGPKLLIQFQNNGVVDDSQLPKDRFSAERLKGVDSTLKIQPAKLEDSAVYLCASSLARQGYNSPLHFGNGTRLTVT.

The chain has TRBV19 and TRBJ1-2; the match to TRBD1 covers 7 bases. After removal of 8 bases from V and 3 bases from J, the junction contained 9 bases not matched to a gene. Germline V CDR1 and CDR2: LNHDA, SQIVND (reference sequence). The CDR3 has 14 residues. DNA of the CDR3: TGTGCCAGTGTTAGACAGGGATCCGACTATGGCTACACCTTC. Protein product: CASVRQGSDYGYTF.

This sequence joins TRBV6-5 and TRBJ2-7, with 8 bases fitting TRBD1. This CDR3 is 15 amino acids long. Looked up from germline, CDR1 is MNHEY and CDR2 is SVGAGI. J gave up 5 bases and V 4 bases, and 10 bases lay outside the gene matches. As DNA, the CDR3 is TGTGCCAGCAGTTCGGGCGGGACAGGTATGAACGAGCAGTACTTC. As protein: CASSSGGTGMNEQYF.

V gene TRBV29-1 combines with J gene TRBJ1-1, with 10 bases fitting TRBD1. V gave up 2 bases and J gave up 11 bases; unmatched junction bases: 14. CDR1 SQVTM and CDR2 ANQGSEA come from the germline V gene. The CDR3 consists of 15 residues. CDR3 sequence: CSVELSLRGTGDAFF. In DNA form, the CDR3 reads TGCAGCGTTGAACTATCACTGCGCGGGACAGGGGATGCTTTCTTT.

The chain is built from TRBV6-6 and TRBJ1-6; unclear D gene. V was cut by 2 bases and J by 13 bases, with 21 bases left in between. The CDR3 length is 16 residues. Germline V lookup: CDR1 MNHNY, CDR2 SVGAGI (reference sequence). The CDR3 here is CASSYDTARPADPLHF. The DNA for the CDR3 is TGTGCCAGCAGTTACGACACAGCGCGGCCCGCAGATCCCCTCCACTTT.

The rearrangement joins TRBV7-9 to TRBJ2-7, with 9 bases lining up with TRBD1. CDR3 length: 16 amino acids. In germline, CDR1 is SEHNR, CDR2 FQNEAQ (reference sequence). V shed 5 bases and J 2 bases; nucleotides not matched to a gene: 10. The chain's CDR3 is CASSPSLTGGTYEQYF. CDR3 sequence (DNA): TGTGCCAGCAGCCCCTCCTTGACAGGGGGGACCTACGAGCAGTACTTC.

The DNA of the CDR3 is TGTGCCAGTAGTGCAGTGGACGGAACCTACGAGCAGTACTTC. Amino acid sequence: CASSAVDGTYEQYF. The chain carries TRBV19 and TRBJ2-7, with D unclear. The germline V gene has CDR1 LNHDA and CDR2 SQIVND (reference sequence). This CDR3 has 14 residues. V lost 5 bases, J lost 2 bases, and 13 bases lay in between.

This chain uses TRBV11-2 with TRBJ2-3; maybe TRBD2 (5 bases). Germline V gene data show CDR1 as SGHAT and CDR2 as FQNNGV. The V end was cut by 3 bases, the J end by 3 bases, with 19 bases between. CDR3 length: 17 residues. The CDR3 DNA sequence: TGTGCCAGCAGCTTTTCCCGCAGGACTGCCGGGACAGATACGCAGTATTTT. Its translation is CASSFSRRTAGTDTQYF.

The rearrangement links TRBV6-1 to TRBJ1-4; D is uncertain. Germline assignment: CDR1 MNHNS and CDR2 SASEGT. The CDR3 totals 14 residues. Trimming stripped 1 base from V and 10 bases from J, with 13 bases between. Written as DNA, the CDR3 is TGTGCCAGCAGTGAAGAATACCAGCTTACAAAACTGTTTTTT. This encodes CASSEEYQLTKLFF.

The rearrangement links TRBV27 to TRBJ2-2, with D perhaps TRBD1 or TRBD2 (5 bases each). The V end lost 5 bases, the J end lost 8 bases, and 15 bases lay between the germline ends. CDR3 length equals 14 residues. Germline V gives CDR1 MNHEY, CDR2 SMNVEV (reference sequence). The CDR3 DNA reads TGTGCCAGCAGTCGGGACGGCCTTCCTGGGGAGCTGTTTTTT. Amino acid sequence: CASSRDGLPGELFF.

By its share, this clone is medium-sized. V and J are TRBV30 and TRBJ1-1; D gene unclear. V was trimmed by 2 bases and J by 1 base, leaving 5 bases between them. The CDR3 runs to 12 residues. Germline values: CDR1 GTSNPN, CDR2 SVGIG (reference sequence). CDR3 nucleotides: TGTGCCTGGAGTTCAGGGAACACTGAAGCTTTCTTT. Its protein is CAWSSGNTEAFF.

This clone was picked up one time. This chain joins TRBV19 and TRBJ2-1; the D is unclear. CDR3 size: 14 residues. With 3 bases removed from V and 6 bases from J, the gap between germline ends came to 12 bases. Germline V gives CDR1 LNHDA, CDR2 SQIVND (reference sequence). The CDR3 is CASSIPLSPNEQFF. CDR3 coding DNA: TGTGCCAGTAGTATTCCCCTCTCCCCCAATGAGCAGTTCTTC. The complete variable domain, with remaining parts taken from reference TRBV19 and TRBJ2-1, reads DGGITQSPKYLFRKEGQNVTLSCEQNLNHDAMYWYRQDPGQGLRLIYYSQIVNDFQKGDIAEGYSVSREKKESFPLTVTSAQKNPTAFYLCASSIPLSPNEQFFGPGTRLTVL.

This chain uses TRBV28 with TRBJ2-7, with D unclear. The V and J ends lost 9 bases and 1 base respectively, with 13 bases between them. CDR1 and CDR2 from the germline V gene are MDHEN and SYDVKM. This CDR3 region has 13 residues. The chain's CDR3 is CASELPGSYEQYF. For the CDR3, the DNA is TGTGCCAGTGAGCTTCCAGGATCCTACGAGCAGTACTTC. Full variable domain (rest looked up from reference TRBV28 and TRBJ2-7): DVKVTQSSRYLVKRTGEKVFLECVQDMDHENMFWYRQDPGLGLRLIYFSYDVKMKEKGDIPEGYSVSREKKERFSLILESASTNQTSMYLCASELPGSYEQYFGPGTRLTVT.